This entry lists 25 T cell receptor beta chains sequenced from one sample in a study of CD8+CD57+ T cells in acquired aplastic anemia. Sequencing involved patients with CD8+CD57+ cell expansion previously shown by flow cytometry. Genomic DNA was employed as the template in profiling TCR beta VDJ and CDR3. TCRdb used MiXCR to reprocess the reads, holding one entry per CDR3 protein. The sample lists about 200,000 distinct CDR3 sequences, approximately 51% occurring once. Sequencing was performed on sorted CD4+, CD8+, or CD8+CD57+ T cells (not recorded which) from PBMCs. The receptors were gathered from a human donor with aplastic anemia.

This clonotype was seen repeatedly, ten times or more. The chain is built from TRBV11-2 and TRBJ2-1; weak D call: TRBD1 (5 bases). In germline, CDR1 is SGHAT, CDR2 FQNNGV. CDR3 length: 13 residues. The ends were cut back, 1 base at V and 6 bases at J, with 7 bases in the middle. CDR3 sequence reads: CASSLGQFNEQFF. The CDR3 coding sequence is TGTGCCAGCAGCTTAGGACAGTTCAATGAGCAGTTCTTC.

On this clonotype: It may be a read error: a sequence one base away is much more abundant. This chain links TRBV20-1 with TRBJ1-4; perhaps TRBD1 as D (6 bases). Germline values: CDR1 DFQATT, CDR2 SNEGSKA (reference sequence). CDR3 length equals 16 residues. Here the CDR3 DNA reads TGCAGTGTTAGAGACCCCCTACAGGGCTTCAATGAAAAACTGTTTTTT. Its protein is CSVRDPLQGFNEKLFF.

The J gene is TRBJ1-5, the V gene TRBV15; D possibly corresponds to TRBD1 (5 bases). CDR1 is LNHNV, CDR2 YYDKDF, per germline (reference sequence). V gave up 3 bases and J gave up 1 base, with 13 bases separating them. CDR3 length equals 16 residues. CDR3 nucleotide sequence: TGTGCCACCAGCAGCTATTCGGGGGGGAGCAATCAGCCCCAGCATTTT. It specifies CATSSYSGGSNQPQHF.

The gene calls are TRBV19 and TRBJ2-1; possibly TRBD1 for D (6 bases). Between the trimmed V and J ends, which lost 5 bases and 8 bases, there was a span of 19 bases. The CDR3 runs to 15 residues. Germline assignment: CDR1 LNHDA and CDR2 SQIVND (reference sequence). This chain's CDR3 is CASSALQGFRDEQFF. CDR3 coding DNA: TGTGCCAGTAGTGCGCTACAGGGCTTCCGGGATGAGCAGTTCTTC. The full variable domain, its missing parts supplied by reference TRBV19 and TRBJ2-1, is DGGITQSPKYLFRKEGQNVTLSCEQNLNHDAMYWYRQDPGQGLRLIYYSQIVNDFQKGDIAEGYSVSREKKESFPLTVTSAQKNPTAFYLCASSALQGFRDEQFFGPGTRLTVL.

The chain combines TRBV28 with TRBJ2-5; D unclear. CDR1 is MDHEN and CDR2 is SYDVKM in the germline V gene. V lost 8 bases, J lost 5 bases, and 15 bases lay in between. The CDR3 contains 13 residues. The CDR3 sequence: CASGAEVGETQYF. For the CDR3, the DNA is TGTGCCAGCGGCGCCGAAGTAGGGGAGACCCAGTACTTC.

This clonotype was seen repeatedly, ten times or more. The CDR3 bases are TGTGCCAGTAGCCCGAACTGGGGAGGGGAAAGGACAGATACGCAGTATTTT. Protein sequence: CASSPNWGGERTDTQYF. The rearrangement uses TRBV19 and TRBJ2-3; 7 nucleotides line up with TRBD2. Germline values: CDR1 LNHDA, CDR2 SQIVND (reference sequence). V was pared by 6 bases and J by 3 bases, with 15 bases of the junction left unmatched. This CDR3 comprises 17 residues.

The J gene is TRBJ1-5, the V gene TRBV2, with 9 bases fitting TRBD1. V lost 11 bases, J lost 6 bases, and 8 bases stayed unmatched. The CDR3 totals 13 residues. The V gene's germline CDR1 is SNHLY and CDR2 FYNNEI. CDR3 amino acids: CAARDRASQPQHF. The CDR3 DNA sequence: TGTGCCGCCCGGGACAGGGCTAGTCAGCCCCAGCATTTT.

In regard to this clonotype: Relative to the germline gene, one junction end is altered; a read error may explain this. The chain joins TRBV7-2 to TRBJ2-1; the match to TRBD1 covers 12 bases. The CDR3 loop spans 15 amino acids. The germline CDR1 and CDR2 sequences are SGHTA and FQGNSA. In nucleotides, the CDR3 is TGTGCCAACAGCTTATTGGGACAGGGGGCCAATGAGCAGTTCTTC. Translation: CANSLLGQGANEQFF.

This clonotype was seen a handful of times. Relative to the germline gene, one junction end is altered; a read error may explain this. The chain links TRBV19 to TRBJ1-6; possible D gene TRBD1, 5 bases. The CDR3 is 16 amino acids. Germline loops: CDR1 LNHDA, CDR2 SQIVND (reference sequence). CDR3 sequence: CASSISGSASNSLLHF. In nucleotides, the CDR3 is TGTGCCAGTAGTATCTCAGGGAGCGCTTCCAATTCACTCCTCCACTTT.

This clonotype showed up many times. CDR3 nucleotide sequence: TGTGCCAGCAGGGTGGAGGGAGGGAATCAGCCCCAGCATTTT. Protein product: CASRVEGGNQPQHF. The V gene is TRBV2, the J gene TRBJ1-5; D unresolved. This CDR3 is 14 amino acids long. Germline V gene lookup returns CDR1 SNHLY and CDR2 FYNNEI. The ends were cut back, 6 bases at V and 4 bases at J, with 13 bases in the middle. Together with reference TRBV2 and TRBJ1-5, the CDR3 gives the full variable domain: EPEVTQTPSHQVTQMGQEVILRCVPISNHLYFYWYRQILGQKVEFLVSFYNNEISEKSEIFDDQFSVERPDGSNFTLKIRSTKLEDSAMYFCASRVEGGNQPQHFGDGTRLSIL.

At least ten counts were recorded for this clonotype. V gene TRBV7-9 combines with J gene TRBJ1-6, with 10 bases lining up with TRBD1. CDR1 and CDR2 from the germline V gene are SEHNR and FQNEAQ (reference sequence). The CDR3 loop spans 14 amino acids. V gave up 5 bases and J gave up 9 bases; unmatched junction bases: 4. The CDR3 protein is CASSLRDRGSPLHF. The CDR3 bases are TGTGCCAGCAGCCTCCGGGACAGGGGTTCACCCCTCCACTTT.

This clonotype was recorded many times. This sequence joins TRBV7-8 and TRBJ1-5; perhaps TRBD1 as D (6 bases). The ends were cut back, 1 base at V and 7 bases at J, with 11 bases in the middle. Germline CDR1 SGHVS, CDR2 FQNEAQ. The CDR3 sequence is 14 residues long. The CDR3 reads CASSLESRGQPQHF. The CDR3 DNA follows: TGTGCCAGCAGCTTAGAATCAAGGGGGCAGCCCCAGCATTTT.

This clonotype has ten or more counts. The chain employs TRBV7-6 and TRBJ1-5; D possibly corresponds to TRBD1 (6 bases). Germline loops: CDR1 SGHVS, CDR2 FNYEAQ. The CDR3 totals 14 residues. Trimming removed 6 bases at V and 2 bases at J, with 11 bases between. CDR3: CASRTGKGNQPQHF. CDR3 sequence (DNA): TGTGCCAGCAGAACAGGGAAAGGCAATCAGCCCCAGCATTTT. Full variable domain (rest looked up from reference TRBV7-6 and TRBJ1-5): GAGVSQSPRYKVTKRGQDVALRCDPISGHVSLYWYRQALGQGPEFLTYFNYEAQQDKSGLPNDRFSAERPEGSISTLTIQRTEQRDSAMYRCASRTGKGNQPQHFGDGTRLSIL.

This clonotype occurred many times. The chain employs TRBV10-2 and TRBJ2-7, with D perhaps assigned TRBD1 or TRBD2 (5 bases each). CDR3 size: 11 residues. The germline V and J ends were trimmed by 6 bases and 6 bases, with 9 bases remaining between them. Germline V lookup: CDR1 WSHSY, CDR2 SAAADI. CDR3 protein: CASRGRAEQYF. CDR3 DNA sequence: TGCGCCAGCAGGGGGCGGGCCGAGCAGTACTTC.

The rearrangement joins TRBV20-1 to TRBJ2-1, with D maybe TRBD1 (6 bases). V was pared by 0 bases and J by 6 bases, with 15 bases between. Germline V lookup: CDR1 DFQATT, CDR2 SNEGSKA (reference sequence). The CDR3 extends over 15 amino acids. CDR3: CSARDSGEASNEQFF. DNA for the CDR3: TGCAGTGCTAGAGATTCAGGGGAAGCTAGCAATGAGCAGTTCTTC.

The chain combines TRBV20-1 with TRBJ1-2, with D unclear. Germline values: CDR1 DFQATT, CDR2 SNEGSKA (reference sequence). The CDR3 contains 11 residues. V lost 3 bases to trimming and J lost 4 bases, with 6 bases between them. CDR3 DNA: TGCAGTGCTAGGGGATCCTATGGCTACACCTTC. This encodes CSARGSYGYTF.

The gene calls are TRBV19 and TRBJ2-3; TRBD1 is a possible D gene (6 bases). CDR3 length: 14 residues. CDR1 is LNHDA and CDR2 is SQIVND in the germline V gene (reference sequence). The V end was cut by 6 bases, the J end by 1 base, with 11 bases between. The CDR3 region is CASRGASGTDTQYF. DNA of the CDR3: TGTGCCAGTAGGGGGGCGTCTGGCACAGATACGCAGTATTTT.

This chain connects TRBV5-4 to TRBJ1-1, with TRBD1 matching over 7 bases. Germline values: CDR1 SGHNT, CDR2 YYREEE (reference sequence). The CDR3 loop spans 15 amino acids. V lost 0 bases, J lost 7 bases, and 9 bases stayed unmatched. CDR3 protein: CASSLGNDRVIEAFF. The CDR3 bases are TGTGCCAGCAGCTTGGGGAACGACAGGGTAATTGAAGCTTTCTTT.

This chain uses TRBV10-3 with TRBJ2-3, with 8 bases lining up with TRBD2. This CDR3 is built from 15 residues. V was pared by 0 bases and J by 4 bases, with 3 bases of the junction left unmatched. The germline V gene has CDR1 ENHRY and CDR2 SYGVKD. The DNA for the CDR3 is TGTGCCATCAGTGAGTCCGCGGGGGGATCAGATACGCAGTATTTT. This sequence encodes CAISESAGGSDTQYF.

This clonotype occurred many times. The chain has TRBV20-1 and TRBJ1-5; D is uncertain. V was pared by 0 bases and J by 5 bases, with 11 bases between. The CDR3 spans 14 residues. Germline CDR1 is DFQATT and CDR2 is SNEGSKA (reference sequence). Written as DNA, the CDR3 is TGCAGTGCTAGAGAGCGTTTTCCGTATCAGCCCCAGCATTTT. Protein product: CSARERFPYQPQHF.

The gene calls are TRBV6-5 and TRBJ1-4; D is unresolved. V lost 5 bases, J lost 2 bases, and 9 bases lay in between. This CDR3 is 14 amino acids long. Germline-derived CDR1 and CDR2 are MNHEY and SVGAGI. CDR3 sequence (DNA): TGTGCCAGCAGTATGACAAATACTAATGAAAAACTGTTTTTT. Residues: CASSMTNTNEKLFF.

This clonotype has a count of ten or more. V and J are TRBV10-2 and TRBJ2-3, with a weak D call TRBD2 (6 bases). Germline V gene sequence: CDR1 WSHSY, CDR2 SAAADI. The CDR3 has 14 residues. The V end was cut by 0 bases, the J end by 5 bases, with 9 bases between. The CDR3 DNA is TGCGCCAGCAGTGAGTCGACTAGAGGAGATACGCAGTATTTT. Translating it yields CASSESTRGDTQYF.

This clonotype was recorded at least ten times. The J gene is TRBJ2-3, the V gene TRBV5-1, with D perhaps TRBD1 or TRBD2 (5 bases each). This CDR3 is 16 amino acids long. The germline CDR1 and CDR2 sequences are SGHRS and YFSETQ. The V and J ends lost 0 bases and 1 base respectively, with 12 bases between them. CDR3 sequence: CASSLGAGAGTDTQYF. The CDR3 coding sequence is TGCGCCAGCAGCTTGGGAGCCGGGGCTGGCACAGATACGCAGTATTTT. Filled out from reference TRBV5-1 and TRBJ2-3, the complete variable domain reads KAGVTQTPRYLIKTRGQQVTLSCSPISGHRSVSWYQQTPGQGLQFLFEYFSETQRNKGNFPGRFSGRQFSNSRSEMNVSTLELGDSALYLCASSLGAGAGTDTQYFGPGTRLTVL.

This rearrangement joins TRBV24-1 to TRBJ1-5, with D uncertain. The germline V gene has CDR1 KGHDR and CDR2 SFDVKD. This CDR3 comprises 14 residues. V shed 6 bases and J shed 0 bases, with 8 bases lying between them. As DNA, the CDR3 is TGTGCCACCAGTAGGAGAAATAGCAATCAGCCCCAGCATTTT. Protein sequence: CATSRRNSNQPQHF.

For this clonotype: A read error may be the cause here, since a much bigger clone is one base away. Without the conserved terminal phenylalanine or tryptophan, this CDR3 likely stems from a read error. The rearrangement joins TRBV2 to TRBJ2-5; D gene unclear. Germline CDR1 is SNHLY and CDR2 is FYNNEI. The CDR3 contains 13 residues. For the CDR3, the DNA is TGTGCCAGCACGATCGGTTTACAAGGGACCCAGTACCTC. Translating gives CASTIGLQGTQYL.